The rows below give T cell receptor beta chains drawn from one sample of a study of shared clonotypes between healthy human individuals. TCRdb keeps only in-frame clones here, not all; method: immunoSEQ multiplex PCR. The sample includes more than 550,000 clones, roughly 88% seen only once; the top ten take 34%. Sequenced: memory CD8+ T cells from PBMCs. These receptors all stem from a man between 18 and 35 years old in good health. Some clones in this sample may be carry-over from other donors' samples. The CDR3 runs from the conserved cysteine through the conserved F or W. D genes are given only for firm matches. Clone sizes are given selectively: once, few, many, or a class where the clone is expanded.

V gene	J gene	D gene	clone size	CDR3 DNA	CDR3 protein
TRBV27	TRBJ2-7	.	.	TGTGCCAGCAGACCATCAGGGCCGTCCTACGAGCAGTACTTC	CASRPSGPSYEQYF
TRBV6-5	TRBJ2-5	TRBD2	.	TGTGCCAGCAGTTATTTCTTAGCGGGAGGGCCAGAGACCCAGTACTTC	CASSYFLAGGPETQYF
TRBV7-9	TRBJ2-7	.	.	TGTGCCAGCAGCCCCACACTTGGGCCTGGCGAGCAGTACTTC	CASSPTLGPGEQYF
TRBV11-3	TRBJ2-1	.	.	TGTGCCAGCAGCCACCTCCCCCCTGCGAATGAGCAGTTCTTC	CASSHLPPANEQFF
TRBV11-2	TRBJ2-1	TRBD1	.	TGTGCCAGCAGCCGGACCGGGACAGACATATACAATGAGCAGTTCTTC	CASSRTGTDIYNEQFF
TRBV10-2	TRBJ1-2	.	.	TGCGCCAGCAGTGAGAAGGTGAGAGGCGGCTACACCTTC	CASSEKVRGGYTF
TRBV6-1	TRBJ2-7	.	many	TGTGCCAGCAATACAGGGGAGGCCTACGAGCAGTACTTC	CASNTGEAYEQYF
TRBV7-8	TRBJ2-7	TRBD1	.	TGTGCCAGCAGTGGGGGACAGGGATGGGGCTACGAGCAGTACTTC	CASSGGQGWGYEQYF
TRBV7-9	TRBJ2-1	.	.	TGTGCCAGCAGCTCGTTGGGTGAGCAGTTCTTC	CASSSLGEQFF
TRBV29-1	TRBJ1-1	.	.	TGCAGCGTCTACGCGACAGACCCCACTGAAGCTTTCTTT	CSVYATDPTEAFF
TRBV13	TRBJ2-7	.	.	TGTGCCAGCAGACCGGACGGTTCCTACGAGCAGTACTTC	CASRPDGSYEQYF
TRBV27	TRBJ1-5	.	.	TGTGCCAGCAGCCCAAACGGGCGGCTGAGTCAGCCCCAGCATTTT	CASSPNGRLSQPQHF
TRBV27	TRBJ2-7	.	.	TGTGCCAGCAGTTTATCGAGGGGAACCTACGAGCAGTACTTC	CASSLSRGTYEQYF
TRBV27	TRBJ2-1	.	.	TGTGCCAGCACCACCGATCCAGAGATAAACAATGAGCAGTTCTTC	CASTTDPEINNEQFF
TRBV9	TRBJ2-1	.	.	TGTGCCAGCAGCGTATTCAGGGATTGGAATGAGCAGTTCTTC	CASSVFRDWNEQFF
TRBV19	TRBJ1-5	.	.	TGTGCCAGTAGTATTATTGGACCGACCAAACATAGCAATCAGCCCCAGCATTTT	CASSIIGPTKHSNQPQHF
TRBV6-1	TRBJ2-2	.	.	TGTGCCAGCAGTGAACTCAGGGTTACCGGGGAGCTGTTTTTT	CASSELRVTGELFF
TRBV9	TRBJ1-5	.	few	TGTGCCAGCGGGGGTAATCAGCCCCAGCATTTT	CASGGNQPQHF
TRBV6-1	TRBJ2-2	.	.	TGTGCCAGCAGGACCGACAGTCTAAACACCGGGGAGCTGTTTTTT	CASRTDSLNTGELFF
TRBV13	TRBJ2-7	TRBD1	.	TGTGCCAGCAGCCCATTCGGGACAGCGATGGGTAGAGACCCCTACGAGCAGTACTTC	CASSPFGTAMGRDPYEQYF
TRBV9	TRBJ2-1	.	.	TGTGCCAGCAGCGATGACAGGAGTTCCTACAATGAGCAGTTCTTC	CASSDDRSSYNEQFF
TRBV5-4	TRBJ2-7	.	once	TGTGCCAGCAGCTTTTACCCGGACTCCTACGAGCAGTACTTC	CASSFYPDSYEQYF
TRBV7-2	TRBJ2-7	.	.	TGTGCCAGCAGCTTTTGGACCGCCCAATACGAGCAGTACTTC	CASSFWTAQYEQYF
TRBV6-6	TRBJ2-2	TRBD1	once	TGTGCCAGCATGGGACAGGGCAACACCGGGGAGCTGTTTTTT	CASMGQGNTGELFF
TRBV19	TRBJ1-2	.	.	TGTGCCAGTAGTATTGTCCTCGGGGATGGCTACACCTTC	CASSIVLGDGYTF
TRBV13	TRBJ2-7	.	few	TGTGCCAGCAGCCAACGGCGGCAGGGTGGGTACGAGCAGTACTTC	CASSQRRQGGYEQYF
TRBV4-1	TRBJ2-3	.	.	TGCGCCAGCAGCCAAACGGATTTCCCCCCTAGCACAGATACGCAGTATTTT	CASSQTDFPPSTDTQYF
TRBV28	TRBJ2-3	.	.	TGTGCCAGCAGTTTGTTAGCGAGGGGCACAGATACGCAGTATTTT	CASSLLARGTDTQYF
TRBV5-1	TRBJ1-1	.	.	TGCGCCAGCAGCTTCTTGGGGGGGACTGAAGCTTTCTTT	CASSFLGGTEAFF
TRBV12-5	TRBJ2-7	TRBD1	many	TGTGCTAGTGGTTTGGCACCTGCGGACAGGTTATACGAGCAGTACTTC	CASGLAPADRLYEQYF
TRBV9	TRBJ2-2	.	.	TGTGCCAGCAGCCCCCTCGGGGGCCGAACCGGGGAGCTGTTTTTT	CASSPLGGRTGELFF
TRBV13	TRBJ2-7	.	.	TGTGCCAGCAGCTTAGGCCGCACCTACGAGCAGTACTTC	CASSLGRTYEQYF
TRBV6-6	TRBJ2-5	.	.	TGTGCCAGCAGTAGGACTGGGTTCCAAGAGACCCAGTACTTC	CASSRTGFQETQYF
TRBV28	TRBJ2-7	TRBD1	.	TGTGCCAGCAGACTCCGGGACAGGGATAATTACGAGCAGTACTTC	CASRLRDRDNYEQYF
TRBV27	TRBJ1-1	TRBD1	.	TGTGCCAGCAGGACAGGGGGGCGCACTGAAGCTTTCTTT	CASRTGGRTEAFF
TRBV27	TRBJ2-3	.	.	TGTGCCAGCAGCTACCTCTTAGCTACTAGCACAGATACGCAGTATTTT	CASSYLLATSTDTQYF
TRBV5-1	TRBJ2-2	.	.	TGCGCCAGCAGCCGGACAGACTACACCGGGGAGCTGTTTTTT	CASSRTDYTGELFF
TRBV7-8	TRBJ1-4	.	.	TGTGCCAGCAGCCGCGGCGGGGAGTTAGGTGAAAAACTGTTTTTT	CASSRGGELGEKLFF
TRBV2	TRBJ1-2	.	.	TGTGCCAGCAGTGAGATCAACTACTCTAGCTATGGCTACACCTTC	CASSEINYSSYGYTF
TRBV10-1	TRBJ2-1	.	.	TGCGCCAGCAGCGAACTCCGGGACGCAGTTGTGCAGTTCTTC	CASSELRDAVVQFF
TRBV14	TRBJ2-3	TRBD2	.	TGTGCCAGCAGCCAAGAGGTAGGGGCGACCGTGAGAACTAGCGCCAACACAGATACGCAGTATTTT	CASSQEVGATVRTSANTDTQYF